This T cell receptor beta chain derives from a study of STAT3 mutations in large granular lymphocyte leukemia. With respect to this clone: Its antigen is unidentified.

Study results and caveats: Every T-LGLL patient had at least one immunodominant TCRbeta clonotype.

The CDR3 runs 16 residues. From germline, CDR1 is SGHTA and CDR2 FQGNSA. V gave up 4 bases and J gave up 3 bases; unmatched junction bases: 7. Assay: immunoSEQ multiplex PCR; the TCRdb copy retains only in-frame clones and omits some. This sample yields some 9,800 clones, of which roughly nine tenths are seen a single time; roughly a quarter belongs to the top ten. Sequences were obtained from peripheral blood mononuclear cells. The clonotype was recovered from a man aged 55 to 70 with T-cell large granular lymphocyte leukemia. Some clones in this sample may be carry-over from other donors' samples. The V and J genes are TRBV7-2 and TRBJ2-7; TRBD2 aligns across 12 bases. The CDR3 DNA follows: TGTGCCAGCAGCTCCCGACTAGCGGGGGAAAACTACGAGCAGTACTTC. Its protein product is CASSSRLAGENYEQYF.